Below, one T cell receptor (beta chain) is given with its context. Its antigen remains unidentified. This entry comes from a study of T cells in Graves' hyperthyroidism and ophthalmopathy. General study findings and limits: A model using 13 V-J features told ophthalmopathy apart from stable hyperthyroidism.

Researchers took RNA transcripts and amplified the TCR beta CDR3 regions from them. Initially, a first-round RT-PCR of the TCR CDR3 employed the HTBI primer set. One entry per CDR3 protein, called by TCRdb with MiXCR from the multiplex PCR reads. The table includes fewer than 450,000 distinct CDR3 sequences, 13% to 15% detected once. In germline, CDR1 is LGHNA, CDR2 YNFKEQ. The CDR3 runs to 19 residues. V gave up 5 bases and J gave up 4 bases; unmatched junction bases: 15. The chain employs TRBV4-2 and TRBJ2-3; 13 bases are a match to TRBD2. The TCR comes from a woman aged 60-70 years with Graves' ophthalmopathy. What was sequenced was blood. CDR3 residues: CASSIGGTSGVPFADTQYF. CDR3 nucleotide sequence: TGTGCCAGCAGCATCGGCGGGACTAGCGGGGTACCCTTCGCAGATACGCAGTATTTT.